Here is one TCR beta chain with its context. The V end was cut by 1 base, the J end by 0 bases, with 7 bases between. Germline V lookup: CDR1 SGHDN, CDR2 FVKESK. The CDR3 has 15 amino acids. TCRdb reanalysed the 5' RACE reads using MiXCR and keeps one entry per CDR3 protein. The data contain around 590,000 distinct CDR3 sequences, 9% to 15% of them singletons. The data were taken from a study of T cells after yellow fever vaccination. The sequenced sample was PBMCs, obtained on the day of the yellow fever booster vaccination. This clonotype was obtained from a man younger than 45 who received the YFV17D yellow fever vaccine. This chain joins TRBV14 and TRBJ2-4; D gene uncertain. CDR3 nucleotide sequence: TGTGCCAGCAGCCAAGCGAGCTTAGCCAAAAACATTCAGTACTTC. Protein: CASSQASLAKNIQYF.